Sequencing of this T cell receptor (beta chain) was carried out in a study of beta chain features in type 1 diabetes. Study context: There was similarity between patients and healthy donors in age, gender and cell yields.

Broader study findings: Here, the possible influence of HLA type (on TCRB rearrangement) remained unresolved.

Once sorted, every population was more than 95% pure. Every bit of the isolated RNA underwent reverse transcription, so sequencing read expressed TCRB transcripts. Clones were read by immunoSEQ multiplex PCR, and TCRdb kept only the in-frame ones, dropping some. The repertoire includes around 330,000 clones, roughly 9.6% of them detected once, and 0.015% sits in the top ten. With regard to this clone: Its cognate antigen is unknown.

The ends lost 5 bases at V and 4 bases at J; junction bases unmatched: 5. The length of the CDR3 is 15 residues. CDR1 and CDR2 (germline): SGHTA, FQGNSA. The sequence came from a woman in her thirties in good health. V and J are TRBV7-2 and TRBJ2-1; 10 bases agree with TRBD1. The sample consisted of naive CD4+ T cells from blood. CDR3 amino acids: CASSRGQGTYNEQFF. The DNA of the CDR3 is TGTGCCAGCAGCCGGGGACAGGGGACTTACAATGAGCAGTTCTTC.